This T cell receptor (beta chain) was documented in a study of T cells in Graves' hyperthyroidism and ophthalmopathy. Study-wide results and caveats: Most thyroid clonotypes that were expanded above 0.001 also turned up in blood.

This clonotype was detected many times. Its antigen remains unknown. Diagnoses rested on clinical symptoms, serum thyroxine and TRAb, thyroid ultrasound and orbital computed tomography. The authors obtained PBMCs from about 9.5 ml of fresh peripheral blood. TCR beta CDR3 regions were amplified from RNA transcripts. The HTBI primer set served for first-round RT-PCR of the TCR CDR3. TCRdb used MiXCR to reprocess the multiplex PCR reads, holding one entry per CDR3 protein. Of some 650,000 distinct CDR3 sequences in the sample, about a sixth are singletons; the top ten hold around 3.5%. This clonotype was sampled from a woman between 40 and 55 years old with Graves' ophthalmopathy. The sequenced material came from blood.

DNA of the CDR3: TGCGCCAGCAGCCAACCGGGGGACGACGAGCAGTACTTC. This translates into CASSQPGDDEQYF. This chain connects TRBV5-1 to TRBJ2-7; the D gene is possibly TRBD2 (6 bases). The V gene's germline CDR1 is SGHRS and CDR2 YFSETQ. There are 13 residues in the CDR3. Trimming left V 4 bases short and J 5 bases short, with 13 bases between.